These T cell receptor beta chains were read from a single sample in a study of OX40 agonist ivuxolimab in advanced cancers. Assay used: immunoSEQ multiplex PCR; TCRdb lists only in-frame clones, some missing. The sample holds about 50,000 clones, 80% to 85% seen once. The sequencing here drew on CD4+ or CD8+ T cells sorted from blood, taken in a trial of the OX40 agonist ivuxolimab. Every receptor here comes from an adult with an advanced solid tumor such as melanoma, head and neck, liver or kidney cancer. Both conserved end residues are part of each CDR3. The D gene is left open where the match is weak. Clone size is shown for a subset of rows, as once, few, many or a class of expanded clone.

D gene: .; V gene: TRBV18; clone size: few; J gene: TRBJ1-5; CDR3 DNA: TGTGCCAGCTCACCCGAGGGAAGCAATCAGCCCCAGCATTTT; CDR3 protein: CASSPEGSNQPQHF
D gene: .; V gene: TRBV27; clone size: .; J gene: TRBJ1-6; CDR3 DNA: TGTGCCAGCACCCCGGGCCTGAGGAATTCACCCCTCCACTTT; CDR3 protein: CASTPGLRNSPLHF
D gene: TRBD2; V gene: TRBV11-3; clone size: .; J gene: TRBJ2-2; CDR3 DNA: TGTGCCAGCAGTCACGGACTAGCGTCTGTGGACACCGGGGAGCTGTTTTTT; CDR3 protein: CASSHGLASVDTGELFF
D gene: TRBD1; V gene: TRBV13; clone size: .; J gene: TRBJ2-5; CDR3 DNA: TGTGCCAGCAGCTTAGTAGGACAGGGTTTTGTGGAGACCCAGTACTTC; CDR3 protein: CASSLVGQGFVETQYF
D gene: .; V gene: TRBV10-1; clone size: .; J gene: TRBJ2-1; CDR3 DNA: TGCGCCAGCAGTGCCGTCGCGGACTCCTACAATGAGCAGTTCTTC; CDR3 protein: CASSAVADSYNEQFF
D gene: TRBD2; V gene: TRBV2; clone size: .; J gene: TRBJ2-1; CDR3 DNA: TGTGCCAGCAGTGGACTAGCGGTTTCCAATGAGCAGTTCTTC; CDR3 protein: CASSGLAVSNEQFF
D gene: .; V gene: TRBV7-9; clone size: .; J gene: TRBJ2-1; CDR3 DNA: TGTGCCAGCAGCTTAGGACGGACGAGCTCCTACAATGAGCAGTTCTTC; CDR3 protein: CASSLGRTSSYNEQFF
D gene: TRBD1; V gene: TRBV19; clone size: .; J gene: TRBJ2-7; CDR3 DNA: TGTGCCACTAAGCCTACAGGGGGGTCGGGCTACGAGCAGTACTTC; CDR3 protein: CATKPTGGSGYEQYF
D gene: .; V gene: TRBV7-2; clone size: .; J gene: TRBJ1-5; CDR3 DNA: TGTGCCAGCAGCTTAGCCCCTAATCAGCCCCAGCATTTT; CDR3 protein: CASSLAPNQPQHF
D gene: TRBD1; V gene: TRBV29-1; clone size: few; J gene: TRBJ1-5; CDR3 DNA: TGCAGCGTTGTAATAGGGACAGGGTTGTATAGCAATCAGCCCCAGCATTTT; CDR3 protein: CSVVIGTGLYSNQPQHF
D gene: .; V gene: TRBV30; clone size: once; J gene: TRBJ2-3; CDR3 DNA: TGTGCCTGGAGATGGTTGAGCACAGATACGCAGTATTTT; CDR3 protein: CAWRWLSTDTQYF
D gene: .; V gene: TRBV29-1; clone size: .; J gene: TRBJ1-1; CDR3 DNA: TGCAGCGTTGGCCACAGGTACATGAACACTGAAGCTTTCTTT; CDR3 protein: CSVGHRYMNTEAFF
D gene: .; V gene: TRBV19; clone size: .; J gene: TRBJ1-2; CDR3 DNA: TGTGCCAGTAGTATAGATGAAACAGTCTATGGCTACACCTTC; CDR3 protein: CASSIDETVYGYTF
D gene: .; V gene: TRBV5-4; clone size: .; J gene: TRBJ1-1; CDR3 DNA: TGTGCCAGCAGCTTGGAAAATGGAGGGCCGAGCTTTGAAGCTTTCTTT; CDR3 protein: CASSLENGGPSFEAFF
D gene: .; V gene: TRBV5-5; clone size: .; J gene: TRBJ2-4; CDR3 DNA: TGTGCCAGCAGCTTGGGAGTCCAGGACACCAAAAACATTCAGTACTTC; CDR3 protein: CASSLGVQDTKNIQYF
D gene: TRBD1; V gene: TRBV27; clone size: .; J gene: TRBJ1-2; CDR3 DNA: TGTGCCAGCAGTTTATTTTCCAGGGGGAACTATGGCTACACCTTC; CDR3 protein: CASSLFSRGNYGYTF
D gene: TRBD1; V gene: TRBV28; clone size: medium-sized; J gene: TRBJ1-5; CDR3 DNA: TGTGCCAGCAGGACCGTTACAGGGGGTGACAATCAGCCCCAGCATTTT; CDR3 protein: CASRTVTGGDNQPQHF
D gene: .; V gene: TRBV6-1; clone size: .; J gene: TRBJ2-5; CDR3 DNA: TGTGCCAGCAGTGAAGGGACCCCATGGGAGACCCAGTACTTC; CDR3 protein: CASSEGTPWETQYF
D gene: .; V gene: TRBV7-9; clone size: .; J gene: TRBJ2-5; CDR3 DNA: TGTGCCAGCAGCTCCACAGGGACAGAGACCCAGTACTTC; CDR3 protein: CASSSTGTETQYF
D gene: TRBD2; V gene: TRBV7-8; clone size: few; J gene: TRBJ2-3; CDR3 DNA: TGTGCCAGCAGCTTAATAGGGCTAGCGGGAGGGGGGACGCAGTATTTT; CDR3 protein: CASSLIGLAGGGTQYF
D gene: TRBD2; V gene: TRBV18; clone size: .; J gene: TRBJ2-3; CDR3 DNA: TGTGCCAGCTCACCCCTAGCGGCCCTACTCACAGATACGCAGTATTTT; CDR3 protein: CASSPLAALLTDTQYF
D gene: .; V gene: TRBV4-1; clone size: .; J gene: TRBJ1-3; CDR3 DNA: TGCGCCAGCAGCCAAGAGTTTCGGACCATATATTTT; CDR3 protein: CASSQEFRTIYF
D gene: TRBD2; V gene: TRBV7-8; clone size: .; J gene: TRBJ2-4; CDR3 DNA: TGTGCCAGCAGCTTAGAACTAGCGGGGTACAAAAACATTCAGTACTTC; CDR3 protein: CASSLELAGYKNIQYF
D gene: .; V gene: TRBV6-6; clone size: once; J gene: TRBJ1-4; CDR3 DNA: TGTGCCAGCGGGGCAGGGATCGCAACTAATGAAAAACTGTTTTTT; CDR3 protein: CASGAGIATNEKLFF
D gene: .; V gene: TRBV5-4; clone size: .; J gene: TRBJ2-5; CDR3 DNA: TGTGCCAGCAGCCAAGGGACTCCGACCCAAGAGACCCAGTACTTC; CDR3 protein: CASSQGTPTQETQYF
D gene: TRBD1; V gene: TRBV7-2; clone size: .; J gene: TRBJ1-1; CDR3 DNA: TGTGCCAGCAGCTCAAACAGGGGGAGGAACACTGAAGCTTTCTTT; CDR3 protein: CASSSNRGRNTEAFF
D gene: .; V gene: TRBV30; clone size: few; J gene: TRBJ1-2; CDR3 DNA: TGTGCCTGGAGTGCCCCTCGGACAGACTACACCTTC; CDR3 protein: CAWSAPRTDYTF
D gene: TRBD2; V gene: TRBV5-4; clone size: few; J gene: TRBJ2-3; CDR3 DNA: TGTGCCAGCAGCTTGTGGCTAGCGGGGAACACAGATACGCAGTATTTT; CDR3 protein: CASSLWLAGNTDTQYF
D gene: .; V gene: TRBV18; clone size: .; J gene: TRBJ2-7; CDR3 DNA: TGTGCCAGCTCACCAAGTGTAGCCGGGGTGAGCTCCTACGGGCAGTACTTC; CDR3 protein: CASSPSVAGVSSYGQYF
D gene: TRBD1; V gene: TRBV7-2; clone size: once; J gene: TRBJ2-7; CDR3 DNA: TGTGCCAGCAGCTATAGGGTGGGACAGGGGGCTTCGTACGAGCAGTACTTC; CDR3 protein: CASSYRVGQGASYEQYF
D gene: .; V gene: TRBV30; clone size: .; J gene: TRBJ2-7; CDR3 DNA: TGTGCCTGGAGTGTACAATTTGCAGAGCAGTACTTC; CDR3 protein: CAWSVQFAEQYF
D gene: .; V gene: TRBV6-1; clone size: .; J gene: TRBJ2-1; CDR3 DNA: TGTGCCAGCCGGGACTCTTCTCCCCAAGATGAGCAGTTCTTC; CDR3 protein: CASRDSSPQDEQFF
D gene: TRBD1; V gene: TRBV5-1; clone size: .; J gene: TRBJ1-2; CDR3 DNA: TGCGCCAGCAGCCCCGGGACAGGGAAAACCTTC; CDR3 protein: CASSPGTGKTF
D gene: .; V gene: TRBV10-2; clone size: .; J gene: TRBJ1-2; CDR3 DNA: TGCGCCAGCAGCGAGGGGGATGGCTACACCTTC; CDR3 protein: CASSEGDGYTF
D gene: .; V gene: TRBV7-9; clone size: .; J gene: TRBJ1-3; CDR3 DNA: TGTGCCAGCAGCCCTCTTAGGGGGGTAGGGGGAAACACCATATATTTT; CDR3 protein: CASSPLRGVGGNTIYF
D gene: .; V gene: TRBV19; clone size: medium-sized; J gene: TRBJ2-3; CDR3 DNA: TGTGCCAGCCGACAGTCCGGGGATACGCAGTATTTT; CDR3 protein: CASRQSGDTQYF
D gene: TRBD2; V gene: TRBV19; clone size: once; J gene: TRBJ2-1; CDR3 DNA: TGTGCCAGTAGTACAGGACTAGCGGGAGCGAGAAGGAATGAGCAGTTCTTC; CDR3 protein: CASSTGLAGARRNEQFF
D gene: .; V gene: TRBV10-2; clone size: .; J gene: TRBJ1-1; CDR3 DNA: TGCGCCAGCAGTGAAACTTTTGAAGCTTTCTTT; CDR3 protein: CASSETFEAFF
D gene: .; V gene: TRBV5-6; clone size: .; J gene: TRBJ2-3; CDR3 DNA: TGTGCCAGCAGCTTGCTGACCGGGACTCTATCAGATACGCAGTATTTT; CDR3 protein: CASSLLTGTLSDTQYF
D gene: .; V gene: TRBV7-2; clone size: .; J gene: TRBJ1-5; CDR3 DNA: TGTGCCAGCAGCTTAGTGGGGGCAGCCAATCAGCCCCAGCATTTT; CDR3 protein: CASSLVGAANQPQHF
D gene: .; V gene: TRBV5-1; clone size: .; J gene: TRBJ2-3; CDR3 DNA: TGCGCCAGCCGGGAAGGGGGGAGGGCAGATACGCAGTATTTT; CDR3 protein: CASREGGRADTQYF
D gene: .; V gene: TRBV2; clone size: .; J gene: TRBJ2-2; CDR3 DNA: TGTGCCAGCAGTTACTCCCAGAACACCGGGGAGCTGTTTTTT; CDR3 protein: CASSYSQNTGELFF
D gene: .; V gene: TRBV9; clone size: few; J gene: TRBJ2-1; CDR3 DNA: TGTGCCAGCAGCGCCCTCCCGGGACACGACTCACGGAATGAGCAGTTCTTC; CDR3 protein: CASSALPGHDSRNEQFF
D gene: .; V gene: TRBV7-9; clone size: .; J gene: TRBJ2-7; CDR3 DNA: TGTGCCAGCAGCTTATCGGGAAGTTACTCCTACGAGCAGTACTTC; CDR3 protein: CASSLSGSYSYEQYF
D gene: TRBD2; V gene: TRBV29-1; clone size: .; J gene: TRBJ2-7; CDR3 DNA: TGCAGCGCTGGGACTAGCGGGAGCTACGAGCAGTACTTC; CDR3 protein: CSAGTSGSYEQYF
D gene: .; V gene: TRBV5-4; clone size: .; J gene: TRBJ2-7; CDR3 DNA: TGTGCCAGCAGCTTGGACTGGGCGTACGAGCAGTACTTC; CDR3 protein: CASSLDWAYEQYF
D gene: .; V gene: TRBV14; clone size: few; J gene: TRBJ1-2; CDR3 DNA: TGTGCCAGCAGCCAAGCAGGGGTGCATGGCTACACCTTC; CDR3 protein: CASSQAGVHGYTF
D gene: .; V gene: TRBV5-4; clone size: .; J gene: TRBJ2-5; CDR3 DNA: TGTGCCAGCAGCTTGTGGAGTTCAGAGACCCGGTACTTC; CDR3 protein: CASSLWSSETRYF
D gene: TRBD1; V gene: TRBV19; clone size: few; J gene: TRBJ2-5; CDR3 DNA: TGTGCCAGTAGTCCGAGGACAGGGGAAGAGACCCAGTACTTC; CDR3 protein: CASSPRTGEETQYF
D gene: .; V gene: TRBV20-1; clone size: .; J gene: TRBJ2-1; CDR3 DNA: TGCAGTGCTAGCAATCACAATGAGCAGTTCTTC; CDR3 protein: CSASNHNEQFF
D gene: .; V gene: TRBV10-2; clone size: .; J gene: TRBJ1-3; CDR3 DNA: TGCGCCAGCAGTACAGGGACCTCTGGAAACACCATATATTTT; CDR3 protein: CASSTGTSGNTIYF
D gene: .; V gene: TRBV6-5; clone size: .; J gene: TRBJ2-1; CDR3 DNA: TGTGCCAGCAGCTCCCTAAGGGGGAGCGATGAGCAGTTCTTC; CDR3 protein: CASSSLRGSDEQFF
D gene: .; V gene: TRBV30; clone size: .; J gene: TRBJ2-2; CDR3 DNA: TGTGCCTGGAGTGTTCGGCTAGGGGCAGGGGAGCTGTTTTTT; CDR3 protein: CAWSVRLGAGELFF
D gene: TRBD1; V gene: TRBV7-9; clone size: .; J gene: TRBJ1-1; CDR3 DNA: TGTGCCAGCAGCACGCCGGGACAGACTAGAGCTTTCTTT; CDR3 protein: CASSTPGQTRAFF
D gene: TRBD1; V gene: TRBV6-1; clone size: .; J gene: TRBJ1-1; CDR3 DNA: TGTGCCAGCAATGCCGGGACAGGGAACACTGAAGCTTTCTTT; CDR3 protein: CASNAGTGNTEAFF
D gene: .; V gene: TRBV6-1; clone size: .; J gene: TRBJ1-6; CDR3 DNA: TGTGCCAGCAGTTCACTCCAGGGTCGTAATTCACCCCTCCACTTT; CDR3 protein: CASSSLQGRNSPLHF
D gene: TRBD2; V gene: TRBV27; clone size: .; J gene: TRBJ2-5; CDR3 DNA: TGTGCCAGCAGCCGACTAGCGGGGAACCAAGAGACCCAGTACTTC; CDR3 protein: CASSRLAGNQETQYF
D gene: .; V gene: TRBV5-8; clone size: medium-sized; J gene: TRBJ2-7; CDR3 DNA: TGTGCCAGCACCTCTGTCGGTCAAGGCCCAGGGAACGAGCAGTACTTC; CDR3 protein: CASTSVGQGPGNEQYF
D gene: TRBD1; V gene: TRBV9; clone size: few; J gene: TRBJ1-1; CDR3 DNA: TGTGCCAGCAGCGTAGAGGGGCGCAGGGGGGCTTTCTTT; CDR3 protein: CASSVEGRRGAFF